The sequence of this T cell receptor (beta chain) was determined in a study of T cell changes during pregnancy in multiple sclerosis. The repertoire was sequenced with immunoSEQ multiplex PCR; TCRdb's copy has only in-frame clones and lacks some. The sample records just under 70,000 clones, 91% being singletons. This CDR3 has 14 residues. In germline, CDR1 is SGHTA, CDR2 FQGNSA. V was pared by 1 base and J by 7 bases, with 8 bases between. The receptor's source is a female donor with multiple sclerosis, enrolled in a pregnancy study. Sequenced material: peripheral blood, taken in the second trimester of pregnancy. The chain carries TRBV7-2 and TRBJ1-6; D is unclear. CDR3 in amino acids: CASSLGFANSPLHF. CDR3 bases: TGTGCCAGCAGCTTAGGGTTTGCGAATTCACCCCTCCACTTT.